Below, one T cell receptor (beta chain) is given with its context. Its cognate antigen is unknown. The assay was immunoSEQ multiplex PCR, and TCRdb's table has in-frame clones only and misses some. The sample has about 100,000 clones, approximately 90% seen once. These data come from a study of identifying expanded T cells in peripheral blood. General observations from the study: Over two and four weeks, about 17 and 20 clones changed, versus approximately 1.2 between replicates. Two-week clone count variance significantly increased as total template count grew.

No infections or other immune events were documented during collection. Material: blood. The TCR was taken from a person aged 18 to 70 in good health.

CDR3 coding DNA: TGTGCCAGCAGTCCTTACAGGGAGGAGACCCAGTACTTC. This encodes CASSPYREETQYF. The gene calls are TRBV25-1 and TRBJ2-5, with a tentative D call TRBD1 (6 bases). CDR3 length: 13 amino acids. Trimming took 5 bases from V and 5 from J, leaving 12 bases between them. Germline CDR1 MGHDK, CDR2 SYGVNS.